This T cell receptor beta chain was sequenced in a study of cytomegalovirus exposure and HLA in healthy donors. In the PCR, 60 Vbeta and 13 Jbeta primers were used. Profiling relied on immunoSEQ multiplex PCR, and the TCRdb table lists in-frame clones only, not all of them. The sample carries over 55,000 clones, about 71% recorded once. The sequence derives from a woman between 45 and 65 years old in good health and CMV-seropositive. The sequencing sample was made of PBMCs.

As DNA, the CDR3 is TGCGCCAGCAGCCAACTACAGGGGGCATGGGATACGCAGTATTTT. This sequence encodes CASSQLQGAWDTQYF. The chain employs TRBV4-1 and TRBJ2-3, with 9 nucleotides matching TRBD1. Germline-derived CDR1 and CDR2 are MGHRA and YSYEKL. V shed 2 bases and J 6 bases; nucleotides not matched to a gene: 6. The CDR3 is made up of 15 amino acids.